The 10 T cell receptor beta chains below all came from one sample that was sequenced in a study of control samples from healthy donors and cancer patients. Repertoires were generated with immunoSEQ multiplex PCR, while TCRdb's copy carries only in-frame clones and drops some. Of roughly 38,000 clones in the sample, around 90% were seen once. The material sequenced was blood. The receptors come from a woman aged 50 to 60 in good health.

The V gene is TRBV20-1, the J gene TRBJ2-7; unclear D gene. The CDR3 covers 11 residues. The V gene lost 6 bases and the J gene lost 1 base, with 7 bases spanning the gap. Germline values: CDR1 DFQATT, CDR2 SNEGSKA (reference sequence). In DNA, the CDR3 is TGCAGTGCACCCGATTCCTACGAGCAGTACTTC. It specifies CSAPDSYEQYF.

J is TRBJ2-7 and V is TRBV7-9, with 11 bases matching TRBD2. V lost 2 bases to trimming and J lost 6 bases; unmatched junction nucleotides: 3. The CDR3 runs to 14 residues. Germline CDR1 SEHNR, CDR2 FQNEAQ (reference sequence). Here the CDR3 reads CASSLSLAGGEQYF. The CDR3 DNA reads as TGTGCCAGCAGCTTAAGTCTAGCGGGGGGCGAGCAGTACTTC.

This rearrangement joins TRBV6-5 to TRBJ2-3; no reliable D call. Germline CDR1 and CDR2: MNHEY and SVGAGI. The CDR3 contains 12 residues. Trimming cost V 0 bases and J 5 bases, with 3 bases left between them. DNA for the CDR3: TGTGCCAGCAGTTACTCCAGAGATACGCAGTATTTT. Amino acid sequence: CASSYSRDTQYF.

This sequence joins TRBV7-2 and TRBJ1-4; tentative D call: TRBD1 (6 bases). CDR1 and CDR2 (germline): SGHTA, FQGNSA. The V end lost 1 base, the J end lost 1 base, and 13 bases lay between the germline ends. This CDR3 has 17 amino acids. The CDR3 spells CASSLVQGRVTNEKLFF. The DNA of the CDR3 is TGTGCCAGCAGCTTAGTTCAGGGGAGGGTAACTAATGAAAAACTGTTTTTT.

The chain is built from TRBV6-6 and TRBJ1-1; weak D call: TRBD1 (5 bases). This CDR3 region has 14 residues. Per the germline V gene, CDR1 is MNHNY and CDR2 is SVGAGI (reference sequence). Trimming took 2 bases from V and 2 from J, leaving 9 bases between them. CDR3 loop: CASSYTGPNTEAFF. DNA of the CDR3: TGTGCCAGCAGTTACACGGGACCTAACACTGAAGCTTTCTTT.

The J gene is TRBJ1-2, the V gene TRBV18; TRBD1 matches at 8 bases. The V gene end was trimmed by 5 bases and the J gene end by 5 bases; junction bases not matched to a gene: 13. Germline loops: CDR1 KGHSH, CDR2 LQKENI. The CDR3 extends over 16 amino acids. The CDR3 loop is CASSSRANRQGYGYTF. The CDR3 region has the DNA TGTGCCAGCTCATCACGAGCAAACCGACAGGGGTATGGCTACACCTTC.

The chain joins TRBV6-2 or TRBV6-3 to TRBJ1-4; unclear D gene. The CDR3 covers 13 residues. CDR1 and CDR2 (germline): MNHEY, SVGEGT. Trimming cost V 5 bases and J 4 bases, with 8 bases left between them. DNA of the CDR3: TGTGCCAGCAGTACGGTAATTAATGAAAAACTGTTTTTT. This codes for CASSTVINEKLFF.

This clone was recorded once. The J gene is TRBJ1-1, the V gene TRBV7-2; TRBD1 is a possible D gene (5 bases). Trimming cost V 4 bases and J 4 bases, with 13 bases left between them. CDR1 SGHTA and CDR2 FQGNSA come from the germline V gene. This CDR3 is built from 14 residues. CDR3 region: CASSSFRVSTEAFF. As DNA, the CDR3 is TGTGCCAGCAGCTCCTTCAGGGTAAGCACTGAAGCTTTCTTT.

This chain joins TRBV5-1 and TRBJ2-7; 8 bases fit TRBD1. Germline CDR1 and CDR2: SGHRS and YFSETQ. V was pared by 4 bases and J by 6 bases, with 15 bases of the junction left unmatched. This CDR3 spans 16 amino acids. CDR3 region: CASSPSRTGKEFEQYF. CDR3 DNA sequence: TGCGCCAGCAGCCCGTCCCGGACAGGGAAGGAATTCGAGCAGTACTTC.

V is TRBV27 and J is TRBJ1-5, with D uncertain. The length of the CDR3 is 15 residues. The V end lost 3 bases, the J end lost 2 bases, and 11 bases lay between the germline ends. CDR1 is MNHEY, CDR2 SMNVEV, per germline (reference sequence). Written as DNA, the CDR3 is TGTGCCAGCAGTTTGGGTAGTCTGCGCAATCAGCCCCAGCATTTT. Translation: CASSLGSLRNQPQHF.